These 16 T cell receptor beta chains were all obtained from the same sample, sequenced in a study of blood T cell repertoires in COVID-19. The method was immunoSEQ multiplex PCR; TCRdb's version includes in-frame clones alone and lacks a portion of them. This sample has more than 300,000 clones, with around four fifths found just once. The sequenced sample was peripheral blood. The receptors were sampled from a woman between 45 and 65 years old with acute or convalescent COVID-19.

On this clone itself: The identical CDR3 is also encoded by other nucleotide sequences in the sample. The chain employs TRBV7-9 and TRBJ2-1; D is possibly TRBD2 (5 bases). From germline, CDR1 is SEHNR and CDR2 FQNEAQ (reference sequence). The CDR3 is 12 residues long. V was clipped by 3 bases and J by 5 bases, with 5 bases between them. CDR3 DNA: TGTGCCAGCAGCTTGGGAGACAATGAGCAGTTCTTC. This sequence encodes CASSLGDNEQFF. The full variable domain, completed using reference TRBV7-9 and TRBJ2-1, is DTGVSQNPRHKITKRGQNVTFRCDPISEHNRLYWYRQTLGQGPEFLTYFQNEAQLEKSRLLSDRFSAERPKGSFSTLEIQRTEQGDSAMYLCASSLGDNEQFFGPGTRLTVL.

The rearrangement uses TRBV12-5 and TRBJ1-3; D remains unclear. V was trimmed by 6 bases and J by 0 bases, leaving 12 bases between them. The length of the CDR3 is 15 residues. The germline CDR1 and CDR2 sequences are LGHNT and FRNRAP. CDR3 sequence: CASGLDSSSGNTIYF. The CDR3 nucleotides read TGTGCTAGTGGCCTGGACTCAAGCTCTGGAAACACCATATATTTT.

This chain uses TRBV27 with TRBJ1-5; D may be TRBD1 (6 bases). Trimming pared 4 bases from V and 4 bases from J, leaving 11 bases between. This CDR3 is 14 amino acids long. CDR1 MNHEY and CDR2 SMNVEV come from the germline V gene (reference sequence). CDR3 loop: CASSSGGGNQPQHF. The CDR3 nucleotides read TGTGCCAGCAGTTCGGGAGGGGGTAATCAGCCCCAGCATTTT.

The chain recombines TRBV14 with TRBJ2-5, with D hard to call. Germline CDR1 reads SGHDN; CDR2 reads FVKESK. The CDR3 is made up of 12 amino acids. The V and J ends lost 4 bases and 5 bases respectively, with 8 bases between them. The CDR3 region has the DNA TGTGCCAGCAGCCTCATCGGGGAGACCCAGTACTTC. Protein sequence: CASSLIGETQYF. The full variable domain, with the rest looked up from reference TRBV14 and TRBJ2-5, is EAGVTQFPSHSVIEKGQTVTLRCDPISGHDNLYWYRRVMGKEIKFLLHFVKESKQDESGMPNNRFLAERTGGTYSTLKVQPAELEDSGVYFCASSLIGETQYFGPGTRLLVL.

This chain joins TRBV7-6 and TRBJ1-4; 7 bases line up with TRBD1. The CDR3 covers 17 residues. Losses at the gene ends were 1 base for V and 4 bases for J; bases not matched to a gene: 9. Germline V gene data show CDR1 as SGHVS and CDR2 as FNYEAQ. CDR3 DNA sequence: TGTGCCAGCAGCTTAGGGGGACAGTATTTTGTTAATGAAAAACTGTTTTTT. It specifies CASSLGGQYFVNEKLFF.

The chain combines TRBV9 with TRBJ2-7; 8 bases map to TRBD2. Germline loops: CDR1 SGDLS, CDR2 YYNGEE. The CDR3 runs 15 residues. V lost 4 bases and J lost 0; bases outside the gene matches: 6. The CDR3 bases are TGTGCCAGCAGCCCTGCGGGAGGCAGCTCCTACGAGCAGTACTTC. Protein: CASSPAGGSSYEQYF.

The V and J genes are TRBV5-1 and TRBJ1-2; tentatively, D is TRBD1 (6 bases). Germline CDR1 reads SGHRS; CDR2 reads YFSETQ. Trimming removed 3 bases at V and 8 bases at J, with 14 bases between. This CDR3 spans 13 amino acids. The CDR3 coding sequence is TGCGCCAGCAGCTACAGGGAGACGGGAGGCTACACCTTC. Translation gives CASSYRETGGYTF.

The rearrangement uses TRBV4-1 and TRBJ2-1, with 9 bases matching TRBD2. This CDR3 is 16 amino acids long. Germline assignment: CDR1 MGHRA and CDR2 YSYEKL. With V trimmed by 1 base and J by 1 base, 2 bases remained unmatched. CDR3 in amino acids: CASSQGLAGSYNEQFF. In nucleotides, the CDR3 is TGCGCCAGCAGCCAAGGGCTAGCGGGATCCTACAATGAGCAGTTCTTC.

The chain uses TRBV6-2 or TRBV6-3 and TRBJ1-2, with D maybe TRBD1 (6 bases). The CDR3 covers 14 residues. Deletions cut 6 bases from V and 2 bases from J, with 13 bases between. The germline V gene has CDR1 MNHEY and CDR2 SVGEGT. The CDR3 spells CASSPDTGNYGYTF. The CDR3 bases are TGTGCCAGCAGCCCCGATACAGGGAACTATGGCTACACCTTC.

This clone was found once. The rearrangement joins TRBV7-9 to TRBJ1-2; D gene unclear. Trimming removed 7 bases from V and 2 bases from J, with 14 bases in between. This CDR3 has 14 residues. Germline V gene data show CDR1 as SEHNR and CDR2 as FQNEAQ (reference sequence). The CDR3 coding sequence is TGTGCCAGCACCAGTCCCTCGGGGAACTATGGCTACACCTTC. This sequence encodes CASTSPSGNYGYTF.

The chain uses TRBV18 and TRBJ2-1; maybe TRBD1 (6 bases). CDR1 KGHSH and CDR2 LQKENI come from the germline V gene. The CDR3 has 14 amino acids. Trimming removed 6 bases at V and 5 bases at J, with 14 bases between. CDR3 amino acids: CASSPDRRNNEQFF. The CDR3 DNA sequence: TGTGCCAGCTCCCCTGACAGGCGGAACAATGAGCAGTTCTTC.

This chain connects TRBV7-8 to TRBJ2-5, with 8 bases fitting TRBD2. V dropped 5 bases and J dropped 7; count of bases not matched to a gene: 6. CDR3 length: 13 amino acids. Germline assignment: CDR1 SGHVS and CDR2 FQNEAQ. For the CDR3, the DNA is TGTGCCAGCAGCCCAGGGACTAGTAGGACCCAGTACTTC. Translating it yields CASSPGTSRTQYF.

The chain uses TRBV30 and TRBJ1-6, with D possibly TRBD1 on 5 matching bases. The CDR3 runs to 14 residues. Germline CDR1 and CDR2: GTSNPN and SVGIG (reference sequence). Trimming pared 2 bases from V and 8 bases from J, leaving 13 bases between. The CDR3 DNA follows: TGTGCCTGGAGTAGGGGCCCGGGCGATTCACCCCTCCACTTT. As protein: CAWSRGPGDSPLHF.

V gene TRBV6-5 combines with J gene TRBJ1-1; D uncertain. Trimming stripped 5 bases from V and 0 bases from J, with 10 bases between. Per germline, CDR1 MNHEY and CDR2 SVGAGI. The CDR3 extends over 14 amino acids. The CDR3 DNA follows: TGTGCCAGCAGTATAAGACTGTTGAACACTGAAGCTTTCTTT. Amino acids: CASSIRLLNTEAFF.

This clone appeared a few times. The gene calls are TRBV27 and TRBJ1-2, with D possibly TRBD1 on 5 matching bases. V lost 3 bases and J 6 bases, leaving 11 bases between the germline ends. CDR1 and CDR2 from the germline V gene are MNHEY and SMNVEV (reference sequence). This CDR3 contains 13 residues. The CDR3 reads CASSFISGNGYTF. In DNA form, the CDR3 reads TGTGCCAGCAGTTTCATATCAGGGAATGGCTACACCTTC.

The CDR3 bases are TGTGCCAGCAGCCCCCGGATGGGGACCCCAGGGGGCAAAAACATTCAGTACTTC. Protein sequence: CASSPRMGTPGGKNIQYF. The chain links TRBV7-9 to TRBJ2-4, with 7 bases identical to TRBD1. The CDR3 length is 18 residues. The V gene end was trimmed by 5 bases and the J gene end by 3 bases; junction bases not matched to a gene: 16. Germline V gene sequence: CDR1 SEHNR, CDR2 FQNEAQ (reference sequence).